The clone carrying this T cell receptor beta chain came up a few times. Its target is unknown. Trimming took 5 bases from V and 5 from J; bases not matched to a gene: 3. Germline values: CDR1 SNHLY, CDR2 FYNNEI. This CDR3 contains 13 residues. MiXCR, applied by TCRdb to the RT-PCR reads, yields one record per CDR3 protein. Found here are over 150,000 distinct CDR3 sequences, approximately 12% of them singletons; the top ten hold about a third. The data belong to a study of response to subunit inactivated influenza vaccine. Broader study findings: Authors proposed each seasonal influenza vaccination draws in few new T cells.

This chain links TRBV2 with TRBJ2-1; 7 nucleotides match TRBD2. This receptor was taken from a man aged 50 to 69 who received an inactivated influenza vaccine. Sequencing was performed on CD8+ T cells sorted from PBMCs, taken about 23 months after vaccination. In nucleotides, the CDR3 is TGTGCCAGCAGTTTCGGGGGGAACAATGAGCAGTTCTTC. Translating gives CASSFGGNNEQFF.